This TCR beta chain was sequenced for a study of blood T cell repertoires in COVID-19. At the level of the study: Acute-phase and convalescent COVID-19 samples originated in the United States, Italy and Spain.

Original data processing: Using reference gene primer amplification, nucleated cell counts were estimated. Libraries were prepared by immunoSEQ multiplex PCR; TCRdb keeps only in-frame clonotypes and omits some of them. The DNA was the basis for D and trimming; V, J and clone size are from that table. The sample yields about 35,000 clones, 75% to 85% seen once. Germline assignment: CDR1 LNHDA and CDR2 SQIVND (reference sequence). Deletions cut 3 bases from V and 1 base from J, with 12 bases between. The CDR3 consists of 15 residues. Sequencing was performed on peripheral blood. The chain combines TRBV19 with TRBJ1-1; perhaps TRBD1 as D (5 bases). The receptor was derived from an older woman with acute or convalescent COVID-19. The DNA of the CDR3 is TGTGCCAGTAGTATGGGAGGAGGGACGAACACTGAAGCTTTCTTT. Protein sequence: CASSMGGGTNTEAFF.